A single sample gave rise to the 30 T cell receptor beta chains below, sequenced in a study of T-cell memory formation after mild COVID-19. TCRdb called the 5' RACE reads again in MiXCR, with one record for every CDR3 protein. The sample records some 250,000 distinct CDR3 sequences, 9.4% being singletons. Sequenced: PBMCs or a T cell subset sorted from them (not recorded which). These receptors were taken from a man aged 18 to 29 who had mild COVID-19 (a few samples of this study predate the infection). Cell type and time point are not known.

The CDR3 region has the DNA TGTGCCAGCAGTTTTTCGCAGGGAACTAATGAAAAACTGTTTTTT. It is translated as CASSFSQGTNEKLFF. The chain is built from TRBV12-3 or TRBV12-4 and TRBJ1-4; a weak D match, TRBD1 (5 bases). The V end lost 3 bases, the J end lost 1 base, and 9 bases lay between the germline ends. CDR3 length: 15 residues.

This clonotype was observed at least ten times. This chain links TRBV7-9 with TRBJ2-5, with 10 nucleotides matching TRBD2. CDR3 length: 16 amino acids. The trim removed 7 bases at V and 5 bases at J, leaving 13 bases unmatched. Per germline, CDR1 SEHNR and CDR2 FQNEAQ (reference sequence). The CDR3 region is CASMAGERGGRETQYF. The DNA for the CDR3 is TGTGCCAGCATGGCGGGCGAGCGGGGGGGCCGGGAGACCCAGTACTTC. Complete variable domain (other parts from reference TRBV7-9 and TRBJ2-5): DTGVSQNPRHKITKRGQNVTFRCDPISEHNRLYWYRQTLGQGPEFLTYFQNEAQLEKSRLLSDRFSAERPKGSFSTLEIQRTEQGDSAMYLCASMAGERGGRETQYFGPGTRLLVL.

A few counts support this clonotype. This rearrangement joins TRBV12-3 or TRBV12-4 to TRBJ1-1; tentative D call: TRBD1 (6 bases). Trimming shortened V by 7 bases and J by 5 bases, and 11 bases separated the two germline ends. The CDR3 has 12 amino acids. The chain's CDR3 is CASKGGETEAFF. The CDR3 DNA sequence: TGTGCCAGCAAAGGGGGAGAGACTGAAGCTTTCTTT.

This sequence joins TRBV7-2 and TRBJ1-6; maybe TRBD1 (6 bases). This CDR3 is 17 amino acids long. Trimming cost V 2 bases and J 9 bases, with 20 bases left between them. Germline CDR1 SGHTA, CDR2 FQGNSA. CDR3 nucleotide sequence: TGTGCCAGCAGCTTACAGGGGCCGAGCTCCTCGGGTTCACCCCTCCACTTT. It translates to CASSLQGPSSSGSPLHF.

V usage is TRBV18 and J usage is TRBJ2-3; no firm D call. The ends were cut back, 2 bases at V and 2 bases at J, with 8 bases in the middle. CDR1 KGHSH and CDR2 LQKENI come from the germline V gene. The CDR3 contains 14 residues. The CDR3 coding sequence is TGTGCCAGCTCACCAGATCCGTTCACAGATACGCAGTATTTT. Translated: CASSPDPFTDTQYF.

The chain links TRBV7-2 to TRBJ1-1; D is uncertain. V was shortened by 3 bases and J by 1 base, with 6 bases between the two germline ends. The length of the CDR3 is 13 residues. The germline V gene encodes CDR1 SGHTA and CDR2 FQGNSA. The CDR3 nucleotides read TGTGCCAGCAGCTTTGTAGGGAACACTGAAGCTTTCTTT. Encoded protein: CASSFVGNTEAFF.

The sample holds a few counts of this clonotype. The J gene is TRBJ2-7, the V gene TRBV13, with D maybe TRBD1 (6 bases). This CDR3 comprises 15 residues. Trimming cost V 6 bases and J 0 bases, with 15 bases left between them. CDR1 and CDR2 from the germline V gene are PRHDT and FYEKMQ (reference sequence). In DNA form, the CDR3 reads TGTGCCAGCAGATCCACTGACAGGAGCTCCTACGAGCAGTACTTC. As protein: CASRSTDRSSYEQYF.

V and J are TRBV6-5 and TRBJ2-5; TRBD1 matches 9 bases. J lost 4 bases, V lost 0 bases, and 6 bases had no gene match. Germline V CDR1 and CDR2: MNHEY, SVGAGI. CDR3 length equals 16 residues. CDR3 region: CASSYSKQGARETQYF. The CDR3 DNA reads as TGTGCCAGCAGTTACTCGAAACAGGGGGCGAGAGAGACCCAGTACTTC.

This clonotype has ten or more counts. In nucleotides, the CDR3 is TGCGCCAGCAGCTTCGGACAGGCGAGCTCCTACAATGAGCAGTTCTTC. Protein: CASSFGQASSYNEQFF. The J gene is TRBJ2-1, the V gene TRBV5-1; 7 bases line up with TRBD1. Germline V gene lookup returns CDR1 SGHRS and CDR2 YFSETQ. The J segment lost 0 bases and the V segment lost 2 bases, leaving 5 bases of the junction unmatched. This CDR3 has 16 residues.

This clonotype was seen only a few times. The chain uses TRBV9 and TRBJ2-2; possibly TRBD1 or TRBD2 for D (5 bases each). Trimming left V 3 bases short and J 0 bases short, with 15 bases between. The germline gives CDR1 SGDLS, CDR2 YYNGEE. This CDR3 is 17 amino acids long. The CDR3 sequence: CASSERGRTANTGELFF. CDR3 bases: TGTGCCAGCAGCGAGAGGGGACGGACGGCGAACACCGGGGAGCTGTTTTTT.

This clonotype was detected many times. The chain uses TRBV7-8 and TRBJ2-2, with 13 bases that match TRBD2. Germline V gives CDR1 SGHVS, CDR2 FQNEAQ. The CDR3 is made up of 16 amino acids. V was clipped by 5 bases and J by 6 bases; unmatched bases: 6. The CDR3 DNA is TGTGCCAGCAGCATCAGGACTAGCGGGGGATCCGGGGAGCTGTTTTTT. Translation gives CASSIRTSGGSGELFF. Complete variable domain (other parts from reference TRBV7-8 and TRBJ2-2): GAGVSQSPRYKVAKRGQDVALRCDPISGHVSLFWYQQALGQGPEFLTYFQNEAQLDKSGLPSDRFFAERPEGSVSTLKIQRTQQEDSAVYLCASSIRTSGGSGELFFGEGSRLTVL.

V gene TRBV12-3 or TRBV12-4 combines with J gene TRBJ2-5; 8 nucleotides match TRBD1. Trimming removed 7 bases from V and 3 bases from J; junction bases left unmatched: 7. The CDR3 has 14 residues. CDR3 coding DNA: TGTGCCAGCAACCTACAGGGGGGTAAAGAGACCCAGTACTTC. This translates into CASNLQGGKETQYF.

The chain uses TRBV4-3 and TRBJ1-4; 7 positions match TRBD1. This CDR3 comprises 13 residues. V trimming: 3 bases; J trimming: 8 bases; junction bases outside the gene matches: 3. Germline CDR1 is LGHNA and CDR2 is YSLEER. For the CDR3, the DNA is TGCGCCAGCAGCCACAGGGGGAGAGAAAAACTGTTTTTT. Translated: CASSHRGREKLFF.

The table lists this clonotype with a few counts. This chain connects TRBV4-1 to TRBJ2-1; 7 nucleotides line up with TRBD2. Germline V gives CDR1 MGHRA, CDR2 YSYEKL. The CDR3 is 19 amino acids. Trimming cost V 0 bases and J 7 bases; bases outside gene matches: 18. CDR3 nucleotides: TGCGCCAGCAGCCAAGATTCGGGAGAAAGACTAGCCGGGGGTAATGAGCAGTTCTTC. This sequence encodes CASSQDSGERLAGGNEQFF.

The table lists this clonotype with a few counts. The chain recombines TRBV7-9 with TRBJ1-1, with D perhaps matching TRBD1 (6 bases). This CDR3 is 16 amino acids long. CDR1 is SEHNR and CDR2 is FQNEAQ in the germline V gene (reference sequence). V was cut by 6 bases and J by 0 bases, with 17 bases left in between. In DNA, the CDR3 is TGTGCCAGCAGTTTCACAGGGACTCCAGTGAACACTGAAGCTTTCTTT. Its translation: CASSFTGTPVNTEAFF.

This chain joins TRBV6-5 and TRBJ1-6; no firm D call. The CDR3 is 16 residues long. Germline CDR1 reads MNHEY; CDR2 reads SVGAGI. Trimming took off 6 bases at V and 0 bases at J, with 12 bases between the two ends. CDR3 nucleotides: TGTGCCAGCAGATCAATCTCGAGCTCCTATAATTCACCCCTCCACTTT. It translates to CASRSISSSYNSPLHF.

At least ten counts were recorded for this clonotype. This sequence joins TRBV7-8 and TRBJ1-2; possible D gene TRBD1, 5 bases. The CDR3 spans 15 residues. Trimming left V 5 bases short and J 4 bases short, with 17 bases between. CDR1 is SGHVS and CDR2 is FQNEAQ in the germline V gene. CDR3: CASSETWDPSYGYTF. The CDR3 region has the DNA TGTGCCAGCAGCGAAACTTGGGACCCCAGCTATGGCTACACCTTC.

The chain is built from TRBV5-1 and TRBJ2-3; 9 bases agree with TRBD1. Germline lookup yields CDR1 SGHRS and CDR2 YFSETQ. The CDR3 spans 15 residues. J was trimmed by 4 bases and V by 4 bases; bases with no gene match: 7. Here the CDR3 DNA reads TGCGCCAGCAGCCTTACAGGGGGCTGGTCAGATACGCAGTATTTT. Its protein product is CASSLTGGWSDTQYF.

This clonotype was counted ten times or more. The gene calls are TRBV7-2 and TRBJ2-7; maybe TRBD2 (5 bases). Trimming pared 4 bases from V and 3 bases from J, leaving 10 bases between. CDR3 size: 13 residues. CDR1 is SGHTA, CDR2 FQGNSA, per germline. CDR3 in amino acids: CASSSRGGYEQYF. The CDR3 DNA sequence: TGTGCCAGCAGCTCCAGAGGAGGCTACGAGCAGTACTTC.

In regard to this clonotype: A junction end diverges from the germline sequence, so it may reflect a read error. This rearrangement joins TRBV7-2 to TRBJ2-5, with TRBD2 matching 14 bases. Germline-derived CDR1 and CDR2 are SGHTA and FQGNSA. The CDR3 covers 12 residues. This CDR3 is CASSRLAGGPGF. The CDR3 bases are TGTGCCAGCAGCCGACTAGCGGGGGGGCCTGGGTTC.

This clonotype was counted many times. The V gene is TRBV7-2, the J gene TRBJ2-1; TRBD1 aligns across 7 bases. The CDR3 covers 14 residues. Germline loops: CDR1 SGHTA, CDR2 FQGNSA. The J segment lost 8 bases and the V segment lost 2 bases, leaving 6 bases of the junction unmatched. CDR3 DNA: TGTGCCAGCAGCTTAACACCAACAGGGGATGAGCAGTTCTTC. Its protein product is CASSLTPTGDEQFF.

The chain carries TRBV20-1 and TRBJ1-2; no clear D gene. The CDR3 sequence is 14 residues long. Germline V gene lookup returns CDR1 DFQATT and CDR2 SNEGSKA (reference sequence). V was trimmed by 0 bases and J by 3 bases, leaving 11 bases between them. Here the CDR3 reads CSARDGSGDYGYTF. The CDR3 coding sequence is TGCAGTGCTAGAGATGGCTCTGGAGACTATGGCTACACCTTC.

This chain uses TRBV7-9 with TRBJ1-4; 8 nucleotides line up with TRBD1. Germline lookup yields CDR1 SEHNR and CDR2 FQNEAQ (reference sequence). J was trimmed by 8 bases and V by 4 bases; bases with no gene match: 9. This CDR3 contains 15 residues. The CDR3 region has the DNA TGTGCCAGCAGCTCGGGCAGGGGGCGAGGGGAAAAACTGTTTTTT. The encoded protein is CASSSGRGRGEKLFF.

V is TRBV18 and J is TRBJ1-3, with 7 bases that match TRBD1. The CDR3 spans 15 residues. Germline V gives CDR1 KGHSH, CDR2 LQKENI. V was clipped by 6 bases and J by 0 bases; unmatched bases: 5. DNA for the CDR3: TGTGCCAGCTCCCGGGACAGCCTCTCTGGAAACACCATATATTTT. This codes for CASSRDSLSGNTIYF. Full variable domain (missing parts from reference TRBV18 and TRBJ1-3): NAGVMQNPRHLVRRRGQEARLRCSPMKGHSHVYWYRQLPEEGLKFMVYLQKENIIDESGMPKERFSAEFPKEGPSILRIQQVVRGDSAAYFCASSRDSLSGNTIYFGEGSWLTVV.

The chain combines TRBV27 with TRBJ2-1; TRBD2 might be the D (6 bases). Trimming took 6 bases from V and 4 from J, leaving 13 bases between them. The germline V gene has CDR1 MNHEY and CDR2 SMNVEV (reference sequence). The CDR3 is 14 residues long. CDR3 region: CASRDGTGYNEQFF. The CDR3 bases are TGTGCCAGCAGAGACGGGACTGGATACAATGAGCAGTTCTTC.

The chain employs TRBV12-3 or TRBV12-4 and TRBJ1-6, with D maybe TRBD1 (5 bases). This CDR3 spans 15 amino acids. V was pared by 8 bases and J by 0 bases, with 11 bases between. The CDR3 is CASSRGSSYNSPLHF. Here the CDR3 DNA reads TGTGCCAGCTCTAGGGGTAGCTCCTATAATTCACCCCTCCACTTT.

This clonotype was seen many times. The CDR3 is CSASRDRTTEAFF. The CDR3 region has the DNA TGCAGTGCTAGCCGCGACAGGACCACTGAAGCTTTCTTT. The genes are TRBV20-1 and TRBJ1-1, with a tentative D call TRBD1 (6 bases). Deletions cut 3 bases from V and 4 bases from J, with 12 bases between. The germline V gene has CDR1 DFQATT and CDR2 SNEGSKA (reference sequence). CDR3 length equals 13 residues.

This clonotype was seen a handful of times. This chain links TRBV4-3 with TRBJ2-1; D gene uncertain. The CDR3 spans 12 residues. CDR1 LGHNA and CDR2 YSLEER come from the germline V gene. The V end was cut by 0 bases, the J end by 13 bases, with 10 bases between. CDR3 bases: TGCGCCAGCAGCCAAGATTCTTTTCTCCAGTTCTTC. The encoded protein is CASSQDSFLQFF.

There are many counts of this clonotype. The chain has TRBV9 and TRBJ1-6; D might be TRBD1 (6 bases). This CDR3 is built from 13 residues. Germline CDR1 SGDLS, CDR2 YYNGEE. V lost 6 bases and J lost 11, with 15 bases in between. CDR3 in amino acids: CASTITGSTPLHF. CDR3 sequence (DNA): TGTGCCAGCACTATTACAGGGTCTACACCCCTCCACTTT.

This clonotype was seen a few times. The chain recombines TRBV5-6 with TRBJ2-5, with D perhaps TRBD1 or TRBD2 (6 bases each). V lost 4 bases to trimming and J lost 1 base, with 20 bases between them. The CDR3 extends over 17 amino acids. The germline CDR1 and CDR2 sequences are SGHDT and YYEEEE. CDR3 protein: CASSALHSRGLQETQYF. The DNA of the CDR3 is TGTGCCAGCAGCGCCCTCCACTCCCGGGGGCTCCAAGAGACCCAGTACTTC.